This T cell receptor (beta chain) derives from a study of PD-L1 blockade in urothelial cancer. For the study at large: In the patient group, about 85% of the roughly 29 were males with bladder-origin urothelial cancer. Blood underwent analysis 3 weeks (second dose) and 6 weeks after treatment began. Blood samples had a median of approximately 150,000 T cells.

TCRdb keeps only in-frame clones here, not all; method: immunoSEQ multiplex PCR. The sample lists approximately 90,000 clones; roughly 84% were seen once. Trimming took off 0 bases at V and 3 bases at J, with 11 bases between the two ends. The CDR3 spans 15 residues. The germline V gene has CDR1 MNHNY and CDR2 SVGAGI (reference sequence). Indicated time point: pretreatment peripheral blood. The TCR sequence derives from a man aged 55 to 70 with urothelial cancer. Sequenced here: PBMCs, sampled around atezolizumab (anti-PD-L1) treatment. The V gene is TRBV6-6, the J gene TRBJ1-2; possibly TRBD1 for D (5 bases). The DNA of the CDR3 is TGTGCCAGCAGTTACTCGCCCGTAGGGGACTATGGCTACACCTTC. Encoded protein: CASSYSPVGDYGYTF.